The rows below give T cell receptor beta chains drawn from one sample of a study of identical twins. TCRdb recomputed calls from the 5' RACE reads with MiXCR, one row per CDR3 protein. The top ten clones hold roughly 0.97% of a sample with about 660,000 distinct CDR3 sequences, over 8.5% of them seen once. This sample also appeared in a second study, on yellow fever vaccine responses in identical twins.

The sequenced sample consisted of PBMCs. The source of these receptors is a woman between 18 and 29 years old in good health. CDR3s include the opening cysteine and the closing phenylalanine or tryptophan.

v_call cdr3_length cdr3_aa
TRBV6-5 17 CASSYSGQAYSYNEQFF
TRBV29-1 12 CIVLRDYNEQFF
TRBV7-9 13 CASSPRDFNEQFF
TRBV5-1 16 CASSRGRDRGSYEQYF
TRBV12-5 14 CASGPDGHGPGYTF
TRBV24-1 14 CATSEQGATGELFF
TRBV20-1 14 CSAPSGRIQETQYF
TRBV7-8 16 CASSLKGAGFSYEQYF
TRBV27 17 CASSPWTPSSGANVLTF
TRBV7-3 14 CASSLSGMGDTQYF
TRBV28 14 CASSGQANTGELFF
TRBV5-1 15 CASSVRVGGTDTQYF
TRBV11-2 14 CASSGGTSSYEQYF
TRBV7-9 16 CASSTSGTDKNTEAFF
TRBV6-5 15 CASSYSRKGGNEQFF
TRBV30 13 CAWSDRAAYEQYF
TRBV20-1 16 CSARPAGSGGYNEQFF
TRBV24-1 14 CATRDRGPTDTQYF
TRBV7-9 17 CASSHPGLPQNTGELFF
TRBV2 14 CASSLTSGPSEQYF
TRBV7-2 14 CASSSGLAGVLPFF
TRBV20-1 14 CSCTGTGEGDEQFF
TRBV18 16 CASRTLAIQNTGELFF
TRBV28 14 CASSKTGTPYEQYF
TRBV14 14 CASSFDGGIGPPFF
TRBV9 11 CASSVGGGYTF
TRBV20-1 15 CSAQPTLGSYNEQFF
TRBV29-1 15 CSVAPGQITSYEQYF
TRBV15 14 CATSRGGTANIQYF
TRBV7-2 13 CASSSDSQWEQFF
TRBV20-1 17 CSARSTGGPGGTDTQYF
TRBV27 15 CASLSLGGLTDTQYF
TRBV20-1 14 CSATMGVWDNEQFF
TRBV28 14 CASSLSSGTDTQYF
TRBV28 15 CASSLTDYSGNTIYF